A selection of T cell receptor beta chains follows, all from one sample in a study of blood T cells in healthy people across ages. TCRdb used MiXCR to reprocess the 5' RACE reads, holding one entry per CDR3 protein. Of 450,000 to 600,000 distinct CDR3 sequences listed, about a quarter are singletons. These data also formed part of another study, on T cells of mothers and their children.

Sample: blood. The receptors were sampled from a boy younger than 10 in good health. Both conserved end residues are part of each CDR3. A D gene is named only where the DNA matches it firmly. Clone sizes are given selectively: once, few, many, or a class where the clone is expanded.

clone_size d_call j_call v_call cdr3_nt cdr3_aa
NA NA TRBJ2-7 TRBV10-3 TGTGCCATCAGTGAGACTACAGGGAGCTCCTACGAGCAGTACTTC CAISETTGSSYEQYF
NA NA TRBJ1-3 TRBV12-3/TRBV12-4 TGTGCCAGCAGTTTTGAGGCGGTCCGAGGAAACACCATATATTTT CASSFEAVRGNTIYF
NA NA TRBJ2-3 TRBV12-3/TRBV12-4 TGTGCCAGCAGCTCCCCCGGGAATACGCAGTATTTT CASSSPGNTQYF
NA NA TRBJ2-7 TRBV7-8 TGTGCCAGCAGCTCCTTCCAGGGGGCGGGAGCCTACGGGCAGTACTTC CASSSFQGAGAYGQYF
NA NA TRBJ2-3 TRBV6-5 TGTGCCAGCAGGGTCCCGGGCACAGATACGCAGTATTTT CASRVPGTDTQYF
few NA TRBJ2-3 TRBV2 TGTGCCAGCAGTGAACGCCCGGGGTACGGAGATACGCAGTATTTT CASSERPGYGDTQYF
NA NA TRBJ1-2 TRBV7-6 TGTGCCAGCAGCGCTTTCACAGGGCCCAGAAGTGCCAACTATGGCTACACCTTC CASSAFTGPRSANYGYTF
few TRBD1 TRBJ2-5 TRBV19 TGTGCCAGTCGGAATCCCGGGGACAGCAGAGAGACCCAGTACTTC CASRNPGDSRETQYF
few NA TRBJ1-2 TRBV12-5 TGTGCTAGTGGTTTGGTACACGGGGGGAGCTACACCTTC CASGLVHGGSYTF
NA NA TRBJ2-5 TRBV15 TGCGCCACCAGCAGCCGGTGGGGAGGTCAAGAGACCCAGTACTTC CATSSRWGGQETQYF
NA TRBD2 TRBJ2-5 TRBV7-8 TGTGCCAGCAGCTTTAAACTAGCGGGAGGGCGGGAGACCCAGTACTTC CASSFKLAGGRETQYF
NA NA TRBJ2-7 TRBV29-1 TGCAGCGTTGAAGGACAGATAGGGGGCTCCTACGAGCAGTACTTC CSVEGQIGGSYEQYF
NA NA TRBJ2-4 TRBV7-2 TGTGCCAGCAGCTTACGGGCAGGGATCGCCAAAAACATTCAGTACTTC CASSLRAGIAKNIQYF
NA NA TRBJ2-2 TRBV18 TGTGCCAGCTCACCACAATCCGGCAACACCGGGGAGCTGTTTTTT CASSPQSGNTGELFF
few TRBD1 TRBJ1-4 TRBV20-1 TGCAGTGCTGTATCCGGGACAGGGGAAAAACTGTTTTTT CSAVSGTGEKLFF
few NA TRBJ2-2 TRBV7-8 TGTGCCAGCAGCTTAATCGCAGGAGGGCTCGGCGGGGAGCTGTTTTTT CASSLIAGGLGGELFF
NA TRBD2 TRBJ2-3 TRBV10-3 TGTGCCATCAGTGAGGCGGGGGGTACCACAGATACGCAGTATTTT CAISEAGGTTDTQYF
few TRBD2 TRBJ2-1 TRBV29-1 TGCAGCGTTGAACTTGGACTAGCGGGCACCTACAATGAGCAGTTCTTC CSVELGLAGTYNEQFF
NA TRBD1 TRBJ2-2 TRBV10-3 TGTGCCATCGGACAGGGTATGAACGCCGGGGAGCTGTTTTTT CAIGQGMNAGELFF
few TRBD2 TRBJ2-5 TRBV29-1 TGCAGCGTAAGGGGACTAGCGGGAGAGTACCAAGAGACCCAGTACTTC CSVRGLAGEYQETQYF
few NA TRBJ2-5 TRBV2 TGTGCCAGCAGTGGAGGGGGGGAAGAGACCCAGTACTTC CASSGGGEETQYF
NA NA TRBJ1-2 TRBV29-1 TGCAGCGTTGAACTACAGGAGTATGGCTACACCTTC CSVELQEYGYTF
NA NA TRBJ2-7 TRBV27 TGTGCCAGCAGTTCACGGGGGAGCTCCTACGAGCAGTACTTC CASSSRGSSYEQYF
NA NA TRBJ2-1 TRBV28 TGTGCCAGCAGATCGCTGAATGAGCAGTTCTTC CASRSLNEQFF